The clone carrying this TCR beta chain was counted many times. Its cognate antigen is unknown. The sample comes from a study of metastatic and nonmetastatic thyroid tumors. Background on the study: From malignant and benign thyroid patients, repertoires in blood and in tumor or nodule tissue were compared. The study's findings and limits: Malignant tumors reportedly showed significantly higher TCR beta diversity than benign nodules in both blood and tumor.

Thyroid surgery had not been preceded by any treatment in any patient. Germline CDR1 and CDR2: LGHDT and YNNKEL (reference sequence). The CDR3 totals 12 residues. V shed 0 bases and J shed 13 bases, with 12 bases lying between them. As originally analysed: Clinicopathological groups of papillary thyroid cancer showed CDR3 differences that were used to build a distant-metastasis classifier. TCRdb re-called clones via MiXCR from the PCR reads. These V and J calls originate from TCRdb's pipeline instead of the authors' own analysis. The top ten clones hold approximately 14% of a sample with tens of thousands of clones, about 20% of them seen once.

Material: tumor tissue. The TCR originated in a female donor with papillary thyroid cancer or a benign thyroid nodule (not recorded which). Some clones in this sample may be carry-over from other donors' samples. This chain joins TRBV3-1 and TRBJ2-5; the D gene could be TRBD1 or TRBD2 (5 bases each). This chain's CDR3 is CASSQDRGKLYF. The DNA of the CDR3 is TGTGCCAGCAGCCAAGATCGGGGCAAACTGTACTTC.